The 24 T cell receptor beta chains listed next were all sequenced from one sample in a study of cytomegalovirus exposure and HLA in healthy donors. 60 Vbeta and 13 Jbeta primers were used in PCR. Generated by immunoSEQ multiplex PCR, the TCRdb table keeps only in-frame clones and is missing some. The data contain around 76,000 clones, around four fifths of them singletons. Input material: PBMCs. The receptors come from a woman aged 35 to 49 in good health and CMV-seropositive.

The CDR3 region has the DNA TGTGCCAGCAGTGAAGCGTTGGGGCTTTCCAGGACCCAGTACTTC. As protein: CASSEALGLSRTQYF. The genes are TRBV6-1 and TRBJ2-5; tentative D call: TRBD1 (5 bases). Germline assignment: CDR1 MNHNS and CDR2 SASEGT. V lost 0 bases, J lost 7 bases, and 15 bases lay in between. The CDR3 extends over 15 amino acids.

The rearrangement uses TRBV5-6 and TRBJ2-4; 8 bases map to TRBD2. Germline loops: CDR1 SGHDT, CDR2 YYEEEE. The CDR3 is made up of 13 amino acids. The junction had 6 bases not matched to a gene; V was cut back by 6 bases and J by 7 bases. The CDR3 region has the DNA TGTGCCAGCACCGAGGGACTAGTTAACATTCAGTACTTC. Encoded protein: CASTEGLVNIQYF. The variable domain in full, completed from reference TRBV5-6 and TRBJ2-4, reads DAGVTQSPTHLIKTRGQQVTLRCSPKSGHDTVSWYQQALGQGPQFIFQYYEEEERQRGNFPDRFSGHQFPNYSSELNVNALLLGDSALYLCASTEGLVNIQYFGAGTRLSVL.

The chain links TRBV18 to TRBJ1-1; D is undetermined. The germline V and J ends were trimmed by 3 bases and 1 base, with 6 bases remaining between them. Germline V CDR1 and CDR2: KGHSH, LQKENI. The CDR3 has 13 amino acids. CDR3 sequence reads: CASSPLANTEAFF. In nucleotides, the CDR3 is TGTGCCAGCTCACCTCTGGCGAACACTGAAGCTTTCTTT.

This clone has just a few counts. The V and J genes are TRBV5-4 and TRBJ2-2; 8 bases line up with TRBD1. CDR3 length equals 14 residues. Trimming cost V 5 bases and J 4 bases; bases outside gene matches: 4. Germline CDR1 SGHNT, CDR2 YYREEE (reference sequence). CDR3 sequence: CASRSDRATGELFF. The CDR3 DNA follows: TGTGCCAGCAGATCGGACAGGGCCACCGGGGAGCTGTTTTTT.

The J gene is TRBJ2-5, the V gene TRBV30; TRBD1 agrees at 7 bases. Germline-derived CDR1 and CDR2 are GTSNPN and SVGIG (reference sequence). J gave up 0 bases and V 3 bases, and 7 bases lay outside the gene matches. The CDR3 has 15 amino acids. This CDR3 is CAWSRRDRDQETQYF. The CDR3 DNA sequence: TGTGCCTGGAGCCGTCGGGACAGAGACCAAGAGACCCAGTACTTC. Drawing the rest from reference TRBV30 and TRBJ2-5, the complete variable domain is SQTIHQWPATLVQPVGSPLSLECTVEGTSNPNLYWYRQAAGRGLQLLFYSVGIGQISSEVPQNLSASRPQDRQFILSSKKLLLSDSGFYLCAWSRRDRDQETQYFGPGTRLLVL.

This clone was observed a single time. The rearrangement uses TRBV7-7 and TRBJ2-7; 8 bases line up with TRBD1. CDR3 length: 15 amino acids. Germline assignment: CDR1 SSHAT and CDR2 FNYEAQ (reference sequence). J lost 4 bases, V lost 1 base, and 6 bases had no gene match. In nucleotides, the CDR3 is TGTGCCAGCAGCTTAGGTGGGACAGGACAATACGAGCAGTACTTC. It is translated as CASSLGGTGQYEQYF.

The table lists this clone with a count of one. The chain carries TRBV5-6 and TRBJ1-2; 8 nucleotides align to TRBD1. The length of the CDR3 is 16 residues. The germline CDR1 and CDR2 sequences are SGHDT and YYEEEE. Trimming cost V 0 bases and J 4 bases; bases outside gene matches: 8. This CDR3 reads CASSLVGQGLSYGYTF. For the CDR3, the DNA is TGTGCCAGCAGCTTGGTTGGACAGGGCCTATCCTATGGCTACACCTTC.

The rearrangement joins TRBV4-1 to TRBJ1-2; the D gene is possibly TRBD1 (5 bases). This CDR3 has 12 residues. Per the germline V gene, CDR1 is MGHRA and CDR2 is YSYEKL. Deletions cut 4 bases from V and 8 bases from J, with 11 bases between. The CDR3 DNA is TGCGCCAGCAGCCGGAGGGGTGTCGGCTACACCTTC. It yields the protein CASSRRGVGYTF.

This chain uses TRBV6-1 with TRBJ1-4, with D unclear. Per the germline V gene, CDR1 is MNHNS and CDR2 is SASEGT. The CDR3 sequence is 14 residues long. The V and J ends lost 2 bases and 7 bases respectively, with 11 bases between them. CDR3 amino acids: CASSEQVDFEKLFF. The CDR3 DNA sequence: TGTGCCAGCAGTGAACAAGTAGACTTTGAAAAACTGTTTTTT.

The chain has TRBV28 and TRBJ2-7; TRBD2 agrees at 13 bases. Germline values: CDR1 MDHEN, CDR2 SYDVKM. V shed 4 bases, J shed 4 bases, and the junction held 4 bases outside the gene matches. The CDR3 spans 15 residues. For the CDR3, the DNA is TGTGCCAGCAGTTGGACTAGCGGGGGACCTTACGAGCAGTACTTC. This codes for CASSWTSGGPYEQYF.

The rearrangement links TRBV5-4 to TRBJ2-1; a possible D gene is TRBD1 (5 bases). Looked up from germline, CDR1 is SGHNT and CDR2 is YYREEE (reference sequence). Trimming removed 1 base at V and 1 base at J, with 9 bases between. This CDR3 contains 15 residues. CDR3 sequence reads: CASSLSQGSYNEQFF. CDR3 bases: TGTGCCAGCAGCTTGAGTCAGGGATCCTACAATGAGCAGTTCTTC.

With regard to this clone: This sample includes further DNA sequences coding for the same CDR3. The chain has TRBV13 and TRBJ2-2, with TRBD2 as a possible D gene (5 bases). The CDR3 is made up of 13 amino acids. V lost 5 bases, J lost 4 bases, and 8 bases lay in between. The V gene's germline CDR1 is PRHDT and CDR2 FYEKMQ (reference sequence). As DNA, the CDR3 is TGTGCCAGCAGCCCGGGGAGCACCGGGGAGCTGTTTTTT. Its translation: CASSPGSTGELFF.

This chain joins TRBV7-9 and TRBJ1-4; D is perhaps TRBD1 (5 bases). Germline V gives CDR1 SEHNR, CDR2 FQNEAQ (reference sequence). Trimming removed 4 bases at V and 7 bases at J, with 13 bases between. The CDR3 is 14 residues long. The CDR3 nucleotides read TGTGCCAGCAGCTCCAGGGAGGGTCTTGAAAAACTGTTTTTT. Encoded protein: CASSSREGLEKLFF. The full variable domain, rest sourced from reference TRBV7-9 and TRBJ1-4, is DTGVSQNPRHKITKRGQNVTFRCDPISEHNRLYWYRQTLGQGPEFLTYFQNEAQLEKSRLLSDRFSAERPKGSFSTLEIQRTEQGDSAMYLCASSSREGLEKLFFGSGTQLSVL.

The chain employs TRBV30 and TRBJ1-2; D gene unclear. The CDR3 contains 11 residues. Germline assignment: CDR1 GTSNPN and CDR2 SVGIG (reference sequence). V gave up 2 bases and J gave up 5 bases, with 6 bases separating them. CDR3 region: CAWSRGYGYTF. CDR3 in DNA: TGTGCCTGGAGTCGGGGATATGGCTACACCTTC.

The chain carries TRBV2 and TRBJ2-7; 8 bases match TRBD1. Germline V gene sequence: CDR1 SNHLY, CDR2 FYNNEI. The trim removed 8 bases at V and 4 bases at J, leaving 10 bases unmatched. The CDR3 consists of 14 residues. In DNA form, the CDR3 reads TGTGCCAGCGCCTCACTCAGGGGGCAATACGAGCAGTACTTC. Its translation: CASASLRGQYEQYF.

This sequence joins TRBV7-2 and TRBJ2-2, with TRBD1 as a possible D gene (6 bases). The CDR3 is 16 residues long. Germline values: CDR1 SGHTA, CDR2 FQGNSA. Deletions cut 5 bases from V and 6 bases from J, with 19 bases between. In nucleotides, the CDR3 is TGTGCCAGCAGCCCGAATCGGCAAGGGGGTTCCGGGGAGCTGTTTTTT. As protein: CASSPNRQGGSGELFF.

The CDR3 protein is CASSPPQTGDSNTEAFF. The CDR3 DNA sequence: TGTGCCAGTAGTCCACCTCAAACAGGGGACTCGAACACTGAAGCTTTCTTT. V and J are TRBV19 and TRBJ1-1; TRBD1 matches at 7 bases. CDR1 and CDR2 from the germline V gene are LNHDA and SQIVND (reference sequence). The CDR3 has 17 residues. V shed 5 bases, J shed 1 base, and the junction held 13 bases outside the gene matches.

The chain is built from TRBV5-6 and TRBJ1-5, with D unclear. V lost 4 bases, J lost 5 bases, and 13 bases lay in between. This CDR3 region has 14 residues. From germline, CDR1 is SGHDT and CDR2 YYEEEE. In nucleotides, the CDR3 is TGTGCCAGCAGCCGACTAGGCCGGGATCAGCCCCAGCATTTT. This sequence encodes CASSRLGRDQPQHF.

The chain has TRBV5-6 and TRBJ2-2, with 9 bases identical to TRBD2. Germline assignment: CDR1 SGHDT and CDR2 YYEEEE. This CDR3 is built from 16 residues. V was clipped by 0 bases and J by 9 bases; unmatched bases: 9. The CDR3: CASSLGAGTSNRELFF. As DNA, the CDR3 is TGTGCCAGCAGCTTGGGGGCCGGGACTAGCAACCGGGAGCTGTTTTTT. The whole variable domain, filled in from reference TRBV5-6 and TRBJ2-2, reads DAGVTQSPTHLIKTRGQQVTLRCSPKSGHDTVSWYQQALGQGPQFIFQYYEEEERQRGNFPDRFSGHQFPNYSSELNVNALLLGDSALYLCASSLGAGTSNRELFFGEGSRLTVL.

V is TRBV15 and J is TRBJ1-2; D is unresolved. Trimming took off 1 base at V and 4 bases at J, with 13 bases between the two ends. The CDR3 runs to 15 residues. Germline lookup yields CDR1 LNHNV and CDR2 YYDKDF (reference sequence). The CDR3 loop reads CATSRVVERSYGYTF. DNA for the CDR3: TGTGCCACCAGCAGAGTGGTAGAGCGGAGCTATGGCTACACCTTC. The variable domain in full, with the rest retrieved from reference TRBV15 and TRBJ1-2, is DAMVIQNPRYQVTQFGKPVTLSCSQTLNHNVMYWYQQKSSQAPKLLFHYYDKDFNNEADTPDNFQSRRPNTSFCFLDIRSPGLGDTAMYLCATSRVVERSYGYTFGSGTRLTVV.

The chain employs TRBV4-3 and TRBJ1-5; a possible D gene is TRBD1 (6 bases). Germline V lookup: CDR1 LGHNA, CDR2 YSLEER. Trimming left V 1 base short and J 6 bases short, with 10 bases between. The CDR3 sequence is 14 residues long. The CDR3 bases are TGCGCCAGCAGCCAAGCAGGGGCAGGTCAGCCCCAGCATTTT. Residues: CASSQAGAGQPQHF.

This clone has a single count. At one boundary the junction diverges from the germline segment, which might be a read error. This chain links TRBV4-2 with TRBJ2-1, with D possibly matching TRBD2 (7 bases). CDR3 length equals 20 residues. From germline, CDR1 is LGHNA and CDR2 YNFKEQ. The CDR3 reads CASSQVGAGVSLSSYNEHFF. CDR3 in DNA: TGTGCCAGCAGCCAAGTGGGGGCGGGGGTCTCCTTAAGCTCCTACAATGAGCATTTCTTC.

The chain employs TRBV27 and TRBJ2-5; TRBD2 is a possible D gene (6 bases). The CDR3 runs to 15 residues. The germline V gene has CDR1 MNHEY and CDR2 SMNVEV (reference sequence). V was clipped by 0 bases and J by 4 bases, with 12 bases between them. The CDR3 loop is CASSLSNAGGETQYF. The CDR3 DNA sequence: TGTGCCAGCAGTTTATCCAACGCCGGGGGAGAGACCCAGTACTTC.

The V gene is TRBV28, the J gene TRBJ2-2; D is uncertain. The V end was cut by 3 bases, the J end by 4 bases, with 6 bases between. The CDR3 loop spans 13 amino acids. The V gene's germline CDR1 is MDHEN and CDR2 SYDVKM. CDR3 loop: CASSLFLTGELFF. CDR3 sequence (DNA): TGTGCCAGCAGTTTGTTCCTCACCGGGGAGCTGTTTTTT.